These T cell receptor beta chains were read from a single sample in a study of response to subunit inactivated influenza vaccine. MiXCR, run by TCRdb on the RT-PCR reads, gives a single entry per CDR3 protein. Of under 500,000 distinct CDR3 sequences listed, approximately 11% are singletons. Specimen: PBMCs from blood, collected about 40 days after vaccination. These receptors were taken from a man aged 45-65 years who received an inactivated influenza vaccine. The CDR3 runs from the conserved cysteine through the conserved F or W. Fields, in order: J gene, V gene, clone size, CDR3 protein. Clone size is shown for a subset of rows, as once, few, many or a class of expanded clone.

j_gene: TRBJ1-6; v_gene: TRBV20-1; abundance: -; CDR3aa: CSARPSGTEDSPLHF
j_gene: TRBJ2-7; v_gene: TRBV11-2; abundance: few; CDR3aa: CATSGGSNEQYF
j_gene: TRBJ2-1; v_gene: TRBV7-9; abundance: many; CDR3aa: CASSLLSNEQFF
j_gene: TRBJ2-7; v_gene: TRBV11-2; abundance: few; CDR3aa: CASRFYGYEQYF
j_gene: TRBJ2-7; v_gene: TRBV4-1; abundance: many; CDR3aa: CASSSFIPGDGEQYF
j_gene: TRBJ2-7; v_gene: TRBV29-1; abundance: many; CDR3aa: CSVELPRGIGEQYF
j_gene: TRBJ1-2; v_gene: TRBV6-1; abundance: -; CDR3aa: CASRDTGIALLYGYTF
j_gene: TRBJ2-2; v_gene: TRBV29-1; abundance: -; CDR3aa: CSVVGWENTGELFF
j_gene: TRBJ2-1; v_gene: TRBV7-9; abundance: -; CDR3aa: CASSPRAGGPNEQLF
j_gene: TRBJ2-1; v_gene: TRBV12-3/TRBV12-4; abundance: once; CDR3aa: CASSYNLGVGEQFF
j_gene: TRBJ2-1; v_gene: TRBV5-5; abundance: many; CDR3aa: CASSLVTSGSHEQFF
j_gene: TRBJ1-1; v_gene: TRBV6-6; abundance: few; CDR3aa: CASNSGAGTEAFF
j_gene: TRBJ2-3; v_gene: TRBV4-3; abundance: few; CDR3aa: CASSQVRVTDTQYF
j_gene: TRBJ2-3; v_gene: TRBV11-2; abundance: few; CDR3aa: CASSSFTDTQYF
j_gene: TRBJ2-1; v_gene: TRBV5-1; abundance: few; CDR3aa: CASSSDVYNEQFF
j_gene: TRBJ2-6; v_gene: TRBV29-1; abundance: many; CDR3aa: CSVAGSGANVLTF
j_gene: TRBJ2-2; v_gene: TRBV24-1; abundance: -; CDR3aa: CATSDPGFNTGELFF
j_gene: TRBJ1-5; v_gene: TRBV6-2/TRBV6-3; abundance: -; CDR3aa: CASKREAQPQHF
j_gene: TRBJ2-2; v_gene: TRBV12-3/TRBV12-4; abundance: few; CDR3aa: CASSFGLNTGELFF
j_gene: TRBJ2-7; v_gene: TRBV28; abundance: few; CDR3aa: CASISGGQSSYEQYF
j_gene: TRBJ2-3; v_gene: TRBV12-3/TRBV12-4; abundance: -; CDR3aa: CASSLISGGPTQYF
j_gene: TRBJ2-1; v_gene: TRBV18; abundance: -; CDR3aa: CASSPGGDNEQFF
j_gene: TRBJ2-1; v_gene: TRBV20-1; abundance: -; CDR3aa: CSASYATSGKFF
j_gene: TRBJ2-7; v_gene: TRBV20-1; abundance: many; CDR3aa: CSARTGVEQYF
j_gene: TRBJ1-3; v_gene: TRBV28; abundance: few; CDR3aa: CASRSGTAGGTIYF
j_gene: TRBJ2-2; v_gene: TRBV5-5; abundance: many; CDR3aa: CASSDTGELFF
j_gene: TRBJ2-5; v_gene: TRBV20-1; abundance: many; CDR3aa: CSAMVASSETQYF
j_gene: TRBJ2-3; v_gene: TRBV20-1; abundance: many; CDR3aa: CSARVQSTDTQYF
j_gene: TRBJ2-2; v_gene: TRBV9; abundance: many; CDR3aa: CASSVARVTRTGELFF
j_gene: TRBJ1-1; v_gene: TRBV4-1; abundance: few; CDR3aa: CASSQGRTAEAFF
j_gene: TRBJ2-6; v_gene: TRBV12-3/TRBV12-4; abundance: -; CDR3aa: CASSPERFTSGVNVLTF
j_gene: TRBJ1-1; v_gene: TRBV5-1; abundance: -; CDR3aa: CASSGEATGEAFF
j_gene: TRBJ2-3; v_gene: TRBV18; abundance: -; CDR3aa: CASSPDPSDRTDTQYF
j_gene: TRBJ2-1; v_gene: TRBV24-1; abundance: few; CDR3aa: CATSDSAGSSYNEQFF
j_gene: TRBJ1-1; v_gene: TRBV20-1; abundance: few; CDR3aa: CSAPRQTGLRTEAFF
j_gene: TRBJ2-5; v_gene: TRBV12-3/TRBV12-4; abundance: few; CDR3aa: CASSPGRRGETQYF
j_gene: TRBJ2-1; v_gene: TRBV15; abundance: many; CDR3aa: CATSRKSYNEQFF
j_gene: TRBJ2-2; v_gene: TRBV20-1; abundance: few; CDR3aa: CSARLGTANTGELFF
j_gene: TRBJ1-5; v_gene: TRBV12-3/TRBV12-4; abundance: -; CDR3aa: CASSWGPGNQPQHF
j_gene: TRBJ2-1; v_gene: TRBV4-3; abundance: few; CDR3aa: CASSQDLDGANYNEQFF
j_gene: TRBJ1-6; v_gene: TRBV5-1; abundance: few; CDR3aa: CASSLGQAGNSPLHF
j_gene: TRBJ2-1; v_gene: TRBV7-3; abundance: -; CDR3aa: CASSESGRDGNEQFF
j_gene: TRBJ2-3; v_gene: TRBV10-3; abundance: few; CDR3aa: CAIKAGTSLGTDTQYF
j_gene: TRBJ1-1; v_gene: TRBV20-1; abundance: -; CDR3aa: CSARDWLNTEAFF
j_gene: TRBJ2-7; v_gene: TRBV10-3; abundance: -; CDR3aa: CAISATGLRSREQYF
j_gene: TRBJ2-7; v_gene: TRBV7-2; abundance: few; CDR3aa: CASSPPTGREQYF
j_gene: TRBJ1-1; v_gene: TRBV10-3; abundance: -; CDR3aa: CASTPLSLGGEAFF
j_gene: TRBJ2-2; v_gene: TRBV4-2; abundance: many; CDR3aa: CASSQETHTGELFF
j_gene: TRBJ2-7; v_gene: TRBV5-1; abundance: few; CDR3aa: CASSLERGAYEQYF
j_gene: TRBJ2-7; v_gene: TRBV5-1; abundance: many; CDR3aa: CASSSQASNPQYF
j_gene: TRBJ2-7; v_gene: TRBV5-1; abundance: many; CDR3aa: CASSLRTSGAYEQYF
j_gene: TRBJ2-1; v_gene: TRBV9; abundance: -; CDR3aa: CASSVAERRWDEQFF
j_gene: TRBJ2-3; v_gene: TRBV10-3; abundance: few; CDR3aa: CAILAGGPSTDTQYF
j_gene: TRBJ2-3; v_gene: TRBV2; abundance: few; CDR3aa: CASSDPGGKYF
j_gene: TRBJ2-2; v_gene: TRBV11-3; abundance: -; CDR3aa: CASSLTGGHTGELFF
j_gene: TRBJ2-2; v_gene: TRBV7-9; abundance: -; CDR3aa: CASSTGTGGTGELFF
j_gene: TRBJ2-3; v_gene: TRBV27; abundance: -; CDR3aa: CASSSTTEGPSTDTQYF
j_gene: TRBJ2-4; v_gene: TRBV7-2; abundance: few; CDR3aa: CASSPGVGFNIQYF
j_gene: TRBJ2-7; v_gene: TRBV4-2; abundance: few; CDR3aa: CASSQNAGGATYEQYF
j_gene: TRBJ1-1; v_gene: TRBV4-2; abundance: many; CDR3aa: CASRVAGNTEAFF